The 6 T cell receptor beta chains listed next were all sequenced from one sample in a study of CD8+CD57+ T cells in acquired aplastic anemia. It was genomic DNA that served as the template for profiling TCR beta VDJ and CDR3. TCRdb re-derived calls from the reads in MiXCR, one entry per CDR3 protein. In the table there are under 200,000 distinct CDR3 sequences, roughly half of which are singletons. Only patients with CD8+CD57+ cell expansion on flow cytometry were chosen for sequencing. Sequencing was done on a sample of sorted CD4+, CD8+, or CD8+CD57+ T cells (not recorded which) from PBMCs. These receptors all stem from a human donor with aplastic anemia.

Regarding this clonotype: The CDR3 end shows no conserved phenylalanine or tryptophan, and so a read error is likely. This chain joins TRBV10-1 and TRBJ2-3, with TRBD2 matching 13 bases. Trimming took 7 bases from V and 6 from J; bases not matched to a gene: 7. Germline CDR1 reads WNHNN; CDR2 reads SYGVQD (reference sequence). The CDR3 is 15 amino acids. The chain's CDR3 is CASKGLAGVSDTQYL. CDR3 DNA sequence: TGCGCCAGCAAAGGACTAGCGGGAGTATCGGATACGCAGTATTTA.

The chain employs TRBV29-1 and TRBJ2-2; D may correspond to TRBD1 or TRBD2 (5 bases each). Germline values: CDR1 SQVTM, CDR2 ANQGSEA. The V and J ends lost 7 bases and 2 bases respectively, with 20 bases between them. This CDR3 contains 16 residues. CDR3 residues: CSAITGLTTNTGELFF. For the CDR3, the DNA is TGCAGCGCAATTACAGGACTTACCACAAACACCGGGGAGCTGTTTTTT.

The chain employs TRBV7-3 and TRBJ1-1; weak D call: TRBD1 (5 bases). The V and J ends lost 6 bases and 4 bases respectively, with 12 bases between them. The germline V gene has CDR1 SGHTA and CDR2 FQGTGA. CDR3 length equals 13 residues. In DNA form, the CDR3 reads TGTGCCAGCAGTTCAGGGTACGGCACTGAAGCTTTCTTT. Its protein product is CASSSGYGTEAFF.

The table lists this clonotype with many counts. This chain uses TRBV6-2 or TRBV6-3 with TRBJ1-2; TRBD1 is a possible D gene (5 bases). The V end was cut by 5 bases, the J end by 8 bases, with 12 bases between. CDR1 is MNHEY and CDR2 is SVGEGT in the germline V gene. This CDR3 region has 12 residues. The CDR3 is CASSTRAGGYTF. The CDR3 DNA reads as TGTGCCAGCAGTACCAGGGCGGGAGGCTACACCTTC.

This clonotype has ten or more counts. The CDR3 DNA sequence: TGCGCCAGCAGCCCACCTCCGGGCACAGATACGCAGTATTTT. Translating gives CASSPPPGTDTQYF. The V and J genes are TRBV5-1 and TRBJ2-3; D unclear. CDR1 SGHRS and CDR2 YFSETQ come from the germline V gene. The CDR3 has 14 residues. V dropped 4 bases and J dropped 1 base, with 10 bases sitting between them.

The V call is TRBV7-2, the J call TRBJ2-7, with D uncertain. Trimming shortened V by 1 base and J by 5 bases, and 6 bases separated the two germline ends. The CDR3 loop spans 12 amino acids. Per germline, CDR1 SGHTA and CDR2 FQGNSA. The CDR3 DNA follows: TGTGCCAGCAGCTTAGTCACCAACGAGCAGTACTTC. Its protein product is CASSLVTNEQYF. Drawing the rest from reference TRBV7-2 and TRBJ2-7, the complete variable domain is GAGVSQSPSNKVTEKGKDVELRCDPISGHTALYWYRQSLGQGLEFLIYFQGNSAPDKSGLPSDRFSAERTGGSVSTLTIQRTQQEDSAVYLCASSLVTNEQYFGPGTRLTVT.